These T cell receptor beta chains were read from a single sample in a study of circulating and synovial CD4+ cells in juvenile arthritis. Only in-frame clones appear in the TCRdb table, and some are missing; sequencing was by immunoSEQ multiplex PCR. The sample records around 35,000 clones, about 95% being singletons. Specimen: CD4+ T cells from blood. All receptors come from a human donor with juvenile idiopathic arthritis. CDR3s include the opening cysteine and the closing phenylalanine or tryptophan. Fields, in order: clone size, V gene, D gene, J gene, CDR3 protein, CDR3 DNA. A D gene is named only where the DNA matches it firmly. Part of the rows lack a size; the others show once, few, many or a class for expanded clones.

clone size: .
V gene: TRBV4-3
D gene: TRBD1
J gene: TRBJ1-1
CDR3 protein: CARDRGVGNTEAFF
CDR3 DNA: TGCGCCAGGGACAGGGGGGTTGGCAACACTGAAGCTTTCTTT

clone size: .
V gene: TRBV19
D gene: .
J gene: TRBJ1-1
CDR3 protein: CASSIGPASAEAFF
CDR3 DNA: TGTGCCAGTAGTATAGGGCCCGCTTCAGCTGAAGCTTTCTTT

clone size: .
V gene: TRBV7-2
D gene: .
J gene: TRBJ2-5
CDR3 protein: CASSLVPETQYF
CDR3 DNA: TGTGCCAGCAGCTTAGTCCCGGAGACCCAGTACTTC

clone size: .
V gene: TRBV11-2
D gene: TRBD2
J gene: TRBJ2-5
CDR3 protein: CASSLTGGEETQYF
CDR3 DNA: TGTGCCAGCAGCTTAACGGGGGGAGAAGAGACCCAGTACTTC

clone size: .
V gene: TRBV27
D gene: .
J gene: TRBJ1-5
CDR3 protein: CASSPGVWGNQPQHF
CDR3 DNA: TGTGCCAGCAGTCCAGGGGTTTGGGGCAATCAGCCCCAGCATTTT

clone size: once
V gene: TRBV19
D gene: TRBD1
J gene: TRBJ1-4
CDR3 protein: CASRTGYEKLFF
CDR3 DNA: TGTGCCAGTAGGACAGGGTATGAAAAACTGTTTTTT

clone size: once
V gene: TRBV29-1
D gene: .
J gene: TRBJ1-1
CDR3 protein: CSAIAGTTEAFF
CDR3 DNA: TGCAGCGCTATAGCGGGGACCACTGAAGCTTTCTTT

clone size: .
V gene: TRBV29-1
D gene: TRBD2
J gene: TRBJ2-1
CDR3 protein: CSVASGVNEQFF
CDR3 DNA: TGCAGCGTTGCTAGCGGAGTCAATGAGCAGTTCTTC

clone size: .
V gene: TRBV7-3
D gene: TRBD2
J gene: TRBJ2-3
CDR3 protein: CASSLGAGGPVDTQYF
CDR3 DNA: TGTGCCAGCAGCTTAGGAGCGGGAGGGCCTGTAGATACGCAGTATTTT

clone size: .
V gene: TRBV18
D gene: .
J gene: TRBJ1-1
CDR3 protein: CASSGDLDTEAFF
CDR3 DNA: TGTGCCAGCTCAGGGGACTTAGACACTGAAGCTTTCTTT

clone size: .
V gene: TRBV7-9
D gene: TRBD2
J gene: TRBJ2-3
CDR3 protein: CASSLPTWEGQDTQYF
CDR3 DNA: TGTGCCAGCAGCTTACCCACGTGGGAGGGGCAAGATACGCAGTATTTT

clone size: .
V gene: TRBV5-1
D gene: TRBD1
J gene: TRBJ2-5
CDR3 protein: CASSPQGLQETQYF
CDR3 DNA: TGCGCCAGCAGCCCACAGGGGTTGCAAGAGACCCAGTACTTC

clone size: .
V gene: TRBV4-3
D gene: TRBD1
J gene: TRBJ1-1
CDR3 protein: CASSQEGGPGGYTEAFF
CDR3 DNA: TGCGCCAGCAGCCAAGAAGGCGGACCAGGGGGGTACACTGAAGCTTTCTTT

clone size: .
V gene: TRBV4-1
D gene: .
J gene: TRBJ1-2
CDR3 protein: CASSQGGVDSFYGYTF
CDR3 DNA: TGCGCCAGCAGCCAGGGGGGGGTCGACAGTTTCTATGGCTACACCTTC

clone size: .
V gene: TRBV9
D gene: .
J gene: TRBJ2-2
CDR3 protein: CASSVLGQTSLGGELFF
CDR3 DNA: TGTGCCAGCAGCGTACTCGGTCAGACTAGTTTAGGCGGGGAGCTGTTTTTT

clone size: .
V gene: TRBV7-9
D gene: .
J gene: TRBJ2-7
CDR3 protein: CASSLAASLAYEQYF
CDR3 DNA: TGTGCCAGCAGCTTGGCAGCGTCCCTTGCCTACGAGCAGTACTTC

clone size: .
V gene: TRBV6-1
D gene: TRBD1
J gene: TRBJ2-7
CDR3 protein: CASGHRGPSYEQYF
CDR3 DNA: TGTGCCAGCGGACACAGGGGACCATCCTACGAGCAGTACTTC

clone size: .
V gene: TRBV27
D gene: .
J gene: TRBJ1-2
CDR3 protein: CASALGAGANYGYTF
CDR3 DNA: TGTGCCAGCGCCTTGGGGGCGGGGGCTAACTATGGCTACACCTTC

clone size: .
V gene: TRBV30
D gene: TRBD1
J gene: TRBJ1-1
CDR3 protein: CAWRRTGGSEAFF
CDR3 DNA: TGTGCCTGGAGAAGGACAGGCGGCTCTGAAGCTTTCTTT

clone size: .
V gene: TRBV14
D gene: .
J gene: TRBJ2-7
CDR3 protein: CASSRELEQYF
CDR3 DNA: TGTGCCAGCAGCCGGGAGTTGGAGCAGTACTTC

clone size: .
V gene: TRBV30
D gene: .
J gene: TRBJ1-5
CDR3 protein: CAWAGARDQPQHF
CDR3 DNA: TGTGCCTGGGCAGGGGCGAGGGATCAGCCCCAGCATTTT

clone size: .
V gene: TRBV19
D gene: TRBD1
J gene: TRBJ1-2
CDR3 protein: CASSGMTGGYGYGYTF
CDR3 DNA: TGTGCCAGTAGTGGGATGACAGGGGGCTATGGCTATGGCTACACCTTC

clone size: .
V gene: TRBV7-9
D gene: .
J gene: TRBJ1-5
CDR3 protein: CASSLGEQPQHF
CDR3 DNA: TGTGCCAGCAGCCTTGGAGAGCAGCCCCAGCATTTT

clone size: .
V gene: TRBV9
D gene: .
J gene: TRBJ2-3
CDR3 protein: CASSVGLTDTQYF
CDR3 DNA: TGTGCCAGCAGCGTAGGGCTCACAGATACGCAGTATTTT

clone size: .
V gene: TRBV5-6
D gene: .
J gene: TRBJ1-5
CDR3 protein: CASSLYRDNQPQHF
CDR3 DNA: TGTGCCAGCAGCTTGTACAGGGACAATCAGCCCCAGCATTTT

clone size: .
V gene: TRBV6-5
D gene: .
J gene: TRBJ1-5
CDR3 protein: CASSYEGGNQPQHF
CDR3 DNA: TGTGCCAGCAGTTACGAAGGCGGAAATCAGCCCCAGCATTTT

clone size: .
V gene: TRBV19
D gene: .
J gene: TRBJ1-5
CDR3 protein: CASSVGGSNQPQHF
CDR3 DNA: TGTGCCAGTAGTGTCGGGGGAAGCAATCAGCCCCAGCATTTT

clone size: .
V gene: TRBV4-1
D gene: TRBD1
J gene: TRBJ1-6
CDR3 protein: CASSQGTGNNSPLHF
CDR3 DNA: TGCGCCAGCAGCCAAGGGACAGGGAACAATTCACCCCTCCACTTT

clone size: .
V gene: TRBV9
D gene: .
J gene: TRBJ2-3
CDR3 protein: CASSEIPGLTTDTQYF
CDR3 DNA: TGTGCCAGCAGCGAAATTCCGGGACTCACCACAGATACGCAGTATTTT

clone size: .
V gene: TRBV5-1
D gene: TRBD2
J gene: TRBJ2-3
CDR3 protein: CASSRTSGITRDTQYF
CDR3 DNA: TGCGCCAGCAGCCGGACTAGCGGGATTACTCGCGATACGCAGTATTTT

clone size: .
V gene: TRBV5-6
D gene: .
J gene: TRBJ1-1
CDR3 protein: CASSLPTGSAEAFF
CDR3 DNA: TGTGCCAGCAGCCTACCAACAGGGAGCGCTGAAGCTTTCTTT

clone size: .
V gene: TRBV4-1
D gene: .
J gene: TRBJ2-2
CDR3 protein: CASSPLLRGTGELFF
CDR3 DNA: TGCGCCAGCAGCCCCCTACTTCGGGGAACCGGGGAGCTGTTTTTT

clone size: .
V gene: TRBV7-8
D gene: TRBD1
J gene: TRBJ2-7
CDR3 protein: CASSLTGTGPGEQYF
CDR3 DNA: TGTGCCAGCAGCTTAACCGGGACAGGGCCAGGCGAGCAGTACTTC

clone size: .
V gene: TRBV7-8
D gene: TRBD1
J gene: TRBJ1-5
CDR3 protein: CASSPDRSRGMHF
CDR3 DNA: TGTGCCAGCAGCCCCGACCGGAGCAGGGGGATGCATTTT

clone size: .
V gene: TRBV11-2
D gene: TRBD2
J gene: TRBJ2-1
CDR3 protein: CASSLDGLAQYNEQFF
CDR3 DNA: TGTGCCAGCAGCTTAGATGGACTAGCGCAGTACAATGAGCAGTTCTTC

clone size: .
V gene: TRBV4-1
D gene: .
J gene: TRBJ1-3
CDR3 protein: CASSQASLPSGNTIYF
CDR3 DNA: TGCGCCAGCAGCCAAGCGAGCCTACCCTCTGGAAACACCATATATTTT

clone size: .
V gene: TRBV7-7
D gene: .
J gene: TRBJ2-3
CDR3 protein: CASSLGAGGVTDTQYF
CDR3 DNA: TGTGCCAGCAGCTTAGGGGCTGGCGGGGTTACAGATACGCAGTATTTT

clone size: .
V gene: TRBV28
D gene: TRBD1
J gene: TRBJ2-3
CDR3 protein: CASSFRTGYSDTQYF
CDR3 DNA: TGTGCCAGCAGTTTCAGGACAGGGTATTCAGATACGCAGTATTTT

clone size: .
V gene: TRBV18
D gene: TRBD1
J gene: TRBJ1-6
CDR3 protein: CASSPSTQGDSPLHF
CDR3 DNA: TGTGCCAGCTCACCATCGACACAGGGGGATTCACCCCTCCACTTT

clone size: .
V gene: TRBV7-7
D gene: TRBD1
J gene: TRBJ2-5
CDR3 protein: CASSLDRVQETQYF
CDR3 DNA: TGTGCTAGCAGCCTGGACAGGGTACAAGAGACCCAGTACTTC

clone size: .
V gene: TRBV5-1
D gene: .
J gene: TRBJ2-2
CDR3 protein: CASSSWRADTGELFF
CDR3 DNA: TGCGCCAGCAGCTCCTGGAGGGCGGACACCGGGGAGCTGTTTTTT

clone size: .
V gene: TRBV7-6
D gene: .
J gene: TRBJ1-1
CDR3 protein: CASSPPNTEAFF
CDR3 DNA: TGTGCCAGCAGCCCTCCGAACACTGAAGCTTTCTTT

clone size: .
V gene: TRBV28
D gene: TRBD1
J gene: TRBJ1-4
CDR3 protein: CASITGGRWEKLFF
CDR3 DNA: TGTGCCAGCATTACAGGGGGTCGGTGGGAAAAACTGTTTTTT

clone size: .
V gene: TRBV5-1
D gene: .
J gene: TRBJ1-4
CDR3 protein: CASSFGRVNEKLFF
CDR3 DNA: TGCGCCAGCAGCTTCGGGAGGGTTAATGAAAAACTGTTTTTT

clone size: .
V gene: TRBV2
D gene: .
J gene: TRBJ2-3
CDR3 protein: CASSDWSRGDTQYF
CDR3 DNA: TGTGCCAGCAGCGACTGGTCCCGAGGGGATACGCAGTATTTT

clone size: .
V gene: TRBV15
D gene: TRBD1
J gene: TRBJ1-5
CDR3 protein: CATSRDRQGATQPQHF
CDR3 DNA: TGTGCCACCAGCAGAGATCGACAGGGGGCCACTCAGCCCCAGCATTTT

clone size: .
V gene: TRBV5-4
D gene: TRBD2
J gene: TRBJ2-1
CDR3 protein: CASSGGTSGYNEQFF
CDR3 DNA: TGTGCCAGCAGCGGCGGGACTAGCGGGTACAATGAGCAGTTCTTC